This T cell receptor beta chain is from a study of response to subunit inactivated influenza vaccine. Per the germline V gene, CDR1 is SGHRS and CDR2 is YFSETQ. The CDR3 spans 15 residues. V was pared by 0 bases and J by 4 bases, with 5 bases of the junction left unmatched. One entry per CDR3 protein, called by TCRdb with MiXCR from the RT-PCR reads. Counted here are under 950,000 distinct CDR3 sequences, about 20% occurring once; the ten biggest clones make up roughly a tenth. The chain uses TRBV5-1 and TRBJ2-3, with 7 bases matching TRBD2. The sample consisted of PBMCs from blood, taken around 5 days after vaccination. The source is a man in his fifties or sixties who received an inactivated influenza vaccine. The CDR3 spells CASSLGGSVADTQYF. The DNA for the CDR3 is TGCGCCAGCAGCTTGGGCGGGAGTGTCGCAGATACGCAGTATTTT.